This TCR beta chain was found in a study of T cell clusters in autoimmune cytopenias. General study points: No cluster-lack signature appeared between secondary cytopenia and chronic lymphocytic leukemia patients, apparently due to lymphoma masking. TRB repertoire shifts in secondary cytopenia and chronic lymphocytic leukemia mostly reflected lymphoma, not autoimmunity.

Each sample's input was 200 to 300 ng genomic DNA, some 34,000 genome equivalents. One tube held mixed TRB-A and TRB-B primer pools for touch-down PCR. Reanalyzing the multiplex PCR reads, TCRdb keeps one entry per CDR3 protein, without DNA. This repertoire includes thousands of distinct CDR3 sequences. By frequency, this clonotype registers medium-sized. The antigen is undetermined. This CDR3 contains 16 residues. Germline loops: CDR1 LNHDA, CDR2 SQIVND (reference sequence). This sample also belongs to another study, concerning T cell repertoires in aging, cancer and after chemotherapy. As reported in that work: Healthy donor repertoires were recorded over several months to years and showed clear clonal overlap. Healthy donors lost TCR diversity with age mainly through richness, cancer patients through richness and evenness.

This TCR derives from a human donor in good health. The V gene is TRBV19, the J gene TRBJ1-5; no DNA is available, so the TRBD1 call from TCRdb remains unchecked. The specimen sequenced was peripheral blood. The CDR3 reads CASSRTGARGNQPQHF.